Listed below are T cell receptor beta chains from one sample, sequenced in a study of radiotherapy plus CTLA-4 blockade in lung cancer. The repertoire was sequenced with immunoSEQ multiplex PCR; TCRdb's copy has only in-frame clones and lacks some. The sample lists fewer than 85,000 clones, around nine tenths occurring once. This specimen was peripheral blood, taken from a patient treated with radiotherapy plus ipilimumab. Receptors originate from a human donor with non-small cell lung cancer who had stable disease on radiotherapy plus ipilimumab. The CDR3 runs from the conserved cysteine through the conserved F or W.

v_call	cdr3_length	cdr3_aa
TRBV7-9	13	CASSLATPGEQYF
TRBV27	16	CASSFGGGPFKDTQYF
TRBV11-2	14	CASSLGTIGETQYF
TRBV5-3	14	CASSLVLVNNEQFF
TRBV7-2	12	CASSQGGEKLFF
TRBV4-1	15	CASSPPGQGNYGYTF
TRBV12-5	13	CASCTGIYNEQFF
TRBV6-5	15	CASSQDRGHNSPLHF
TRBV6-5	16	CASSYSMGGAYYGYTF
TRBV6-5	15	CASSQTSGRYYEQYF
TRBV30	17	CAWSVGYRDTNSYEQYF
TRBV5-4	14	CASSLGGNTGELFF
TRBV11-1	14	CASSLQGFNSPLHF
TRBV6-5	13	CASSDTGSHGYTF
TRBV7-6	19	CASSLGIAGIGSGANVLTF
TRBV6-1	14	CASQGWDSGNTIYF
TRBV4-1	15	CASSRSQGRSETQYF
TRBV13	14	CASSRAGGTDTQYF
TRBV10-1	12	CASSPGGGEQYF
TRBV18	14	CASSLSDRVDGYTF
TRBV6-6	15	CASSYSGYRSYEQYF
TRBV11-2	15	CASSLDPPGGGGYTF
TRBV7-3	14	CASSRTGNNSPLHF
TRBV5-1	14	CASSAGASRETQYF
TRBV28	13	CASIQGDSYEQYF
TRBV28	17	CASSLWTGWPWNYGYTF
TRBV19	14	CASLRDTSYNEQFF
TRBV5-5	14	CASSLASSYNEQFF
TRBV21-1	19	CASSKYGRTGVVGQETQYF
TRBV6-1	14	CASSTTGGDYGYTF
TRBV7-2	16	CASSLKLAGSSYEQYF
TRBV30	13	CAWSVQQMGTQYF
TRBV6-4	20	CASSDSIRRTGGIQDYGYTF
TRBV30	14	CAWSVAGGGYEQYF
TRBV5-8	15	CASSAVGEGSTEAFF
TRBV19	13	CASSSDRVRKLFF
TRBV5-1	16	CASSLGLAGGSYEQYF
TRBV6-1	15	CASSVDVFSGNTIYF
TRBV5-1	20	CASSSIGLAGGSPGANVLTF
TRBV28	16	CASSLEVGKGNNEQFF
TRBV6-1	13	CASSWTGRYEQYF
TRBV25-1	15	CASSDVSDGYNEQFF
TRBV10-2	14	CASSRGQDGNTIYF
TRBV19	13	CASSIAASWEQYF
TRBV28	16	CASSPGLAGTTDTQYF